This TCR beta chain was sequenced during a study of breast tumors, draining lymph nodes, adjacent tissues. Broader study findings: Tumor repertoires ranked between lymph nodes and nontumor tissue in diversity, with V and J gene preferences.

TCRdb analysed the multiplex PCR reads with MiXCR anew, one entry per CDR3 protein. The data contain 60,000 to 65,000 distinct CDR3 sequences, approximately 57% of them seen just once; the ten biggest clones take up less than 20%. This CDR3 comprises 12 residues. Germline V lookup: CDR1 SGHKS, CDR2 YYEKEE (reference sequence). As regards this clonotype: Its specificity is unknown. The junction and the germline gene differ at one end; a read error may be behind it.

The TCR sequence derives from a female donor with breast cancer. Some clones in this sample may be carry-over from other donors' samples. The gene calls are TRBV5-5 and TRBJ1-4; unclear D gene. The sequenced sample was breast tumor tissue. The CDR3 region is CASSLDMEKLFF. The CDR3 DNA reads TGCGCCAGCAGCCTAGACATGGAAAAACTGTTTTTT.